The 8 T cell receptor beta chains listed next were all sequenced from one sample in a study of low-dose radiotherapy and immunotherapy resistance in tumors. Alpha and beta chains were covered, as first-strand cDNA relied on TRAV- and TRBV-specific primers. TCRs were put through around 20 PCR cycles of amplification with Phusion. A constant-region primer and the V-primer adapter served as the primer pair. TCRdb called the reads again in MiXCR, with one record for every CDR3 protein. The data show about 14,000 distinct CDR3 sequences, roughly half seen once. All receptors come from a human donor with advanced metastatic prostate, ovarian, gallbladder or colorectal cancer (not recorded which). This table probably holds off-target reads from a library built for another chain.

The sample holds a few counts of this clonotype. This rearrangement joins TRBV5-6 to TRBJ2-1; D is ambiguous. The CDR3 spans 12 residues. With 0 bases removed from V and 7 bases from J, the gap between germline ends came to 5 bases. CDR1 and CDR2 from the germline V gene are SGHDT and YYEEEE. This chain's CDR3 is CASSLGVNEQFF. The CDR3, as DNA: TGTGCCAGCAGCTTGGGGGTAAATGAGCAGTTCTTC.

The genes are TRBV4-1 and TRBJ2-4; D ambiguous. This CDR3 comprises 16 residues. With 0 bases removed from V and 6 bases from J, the gap between germline ends came to 15 bases. Germline assignment: CDR1 MGHRA and CDR2 YSYEKL. The CDR3 loop is CASSQDLAAKRNIQYF. DNA for the CDR3: TGCGCCAGCAGCCAAGATCTGGCCGCTAAACGAAACATTCAGTACTTC.

This chain connects TRBV5-4 to TRBJ2-4; no clear D gene. V was shortened by 4 bases and J by 0 bases, with 14 bases between the two germline ends. The CDR3 has 16 amino acids. In germline, CDR1 is SGHNT, CDR2 YYREEE (reference sequence). In DNA, the CDR3 is TGTGCCAGCAGCCCAGGCGAGCGATTAGCCAAAAACATTCAGTACTTC. It translates to CASSPGERLAKNIQYF.

The chain joins TRBV3-1 to TRBJ2-3; TRBD2 agrees at 11 bases. J was trimmed by 0 bases and V by 4 bases; bases with no gene match: 3. Germline V lookup: CDR1 LGHDT, CDR2 YNNKEL (reference sequence). The CDR3 spans 16 residues. The CDR3 is CASSRASGGSTDTQYF. In DNA form, the CDR3 reads TGTGCCAGCAGCCGGGCTAGCGGGGGGAGCACAGATACGCAGTATTTT.

The chain links TRBV4-1 to TRBJ2-1; 7 bases align to TRBD1. The V and J ends lost 3 bases and 4 bases, in that order; junction bases with no gene match: 6. The CDR3 has 15 amino acids. Germline V lookup: CDR1 MGHRA, CDR2 YSYEKL. CDR3 nucleotide sequence: TGCGCCAGCAGCCAGGACAGGCGGATATACAATGAGCAGTTCTTC. It specifies CASSQDRRIYNEQFF.

The J gene is TRBJ1-2, the V gene TRBV20-1, with D tentatively TRBD1 (5 bases). V shed 5 bases and J shed 8 bases, with 9 bases lying between them. Germline V gives CDR1 DFQATT, CDR2 SNEGSKA (reference sequence). This CDR3 region has 10 residues. CDR3 sequence reads: CSALRGGYTF. Here the CDR3 DNA reads TGCAGTGCTTTAAGGGGAGGCTACACCTTC.

This chain connects TRBV7-8 to TRBJ2-7, with 7 bases that match TRBD2. Germline V lookup: CDR1 SGHVS, CDR2 FQNEAQ. The V segment lost 5 bases and the J segment 0 bases; nucleotides outside the gene matches: 10. The CDR3 loop spans 16 amino acids. This CDR3 is CASSVNQRGNSYEQYF. The DNA of the CDR3 is TGTGCCAGCAGCGTTAACCAGCGGGGAAACTCCTACGAGCAGTACTTC.

The V gene is TRBV5-4, the J gene TRBJ2-5; 7 bases match TRBD1. Losses at the gene ends were 1 base for V and 3 bases for J; bases not matched to a gene: 12. The CDR3 sequence is 17 residues long. Germline CDR1 is SGHNT and CDR2 is YYREEE (reference sequence). DNA for the CDR3: TGTGCCAGCAGCTTGTTAGCCGACGGACAGGAGGAAGAGACCCAGTACTTC. Its protein is CASSLLADGQEEETQYF.